This TCR beta chain was documented in a study of cytomegalovirus exposure and HLA in healthy donors (dated by TCRdb to about 2017). Notes on the research overall: In an earlier analysis of under 750 of the donors, 250 to 300 Gb of sequence data and 90 million to 120 million unique TCR beta sequences from some 170 million T cells were reported. An early release that covered fewer than 800 HLA-typed donors contained about 300 gigabases of sequencing data and 75 million to 100 million unique TCR sequences. Among the roughly 370 genotyped donors, approximately 77% belonged to the genetic ancestry cluster associated with self-reported Caucasian donors. The study aimed to test whether cataloging public T cell receptors could reveal signatures of past pathogen exposure. The study used immunosequencing to profile the T cell repertoires of about 670 subjects and linked those repertoires to cytomegalovirus serostatus. In addition to the first cohort of around 670 subjects, a separate validation cohort of approximately 130 different subjects was used. To predict cytomegalovirus infection status, the study combined high-throughput TCR immunosequencing, statistical association of individual TCRs with disease status, and machine learning. In a later analysis, previously published TCR beta repertoires from 600 to 850 donors were re-analyzed and high-resolution HLA genotyping was added so that TCR occurrence patterns could be studied. Rather than using new phenotypic data, the later analysis identified candidate immune exposures from TCR beta sequences and from how often those sequences occurred across donors. An earlier analysis of around 640 of the donors used high-throughput TCR beta sequencing to judge whether each TCR beta V gene segment behaved as functional or pseudogenic. Donor age, sex, ethnicity and CMV serostatus were compiled alongside the repertoire data. A later genetic analysis took genome-wide SNP genotypes for about three fifths of the 666 donors and used that subset as a discovery cohort. All discovery cohort repertoires had been generated using a single sequencing platform. HLA typing included class I and class II loci at four-digit resolution. The number of donors typed differed by locus, with roughly 620-630 for A, B, C, DRB1 and DQB1, around 520 for DQA1, over 600 for DPA1, and some 440 for DPB1. Because of strong linkage in the cohort, roughly five DR-DQ haplotypes were treated as single units for association and clustering. Among a few hundred genotyped donors of the cohort, an average of approximately 240,000 unique TCR beta nucleotide sequences were sequenced per donor, about a sixth of them non-productive.

In regard to this clone: The target of this receptor is not known. Qualities for individual bases were not recorded, and no much larger clone is one base off.

The full study reports these points: Broadly in line with IMGT annotations, most TCR beta V segments showed up in productive rearrangements about 87% or about 30% of the time in an earlier analysis of several hundred of the donors. Compared with equally common non-associated chains, HLA-associated TCR beta chains in a later analysis were more clonally expanded and had lower generation probabilities. A later genetic analysis reported fewer N-insertions in productive TCRs among donors in an Asian-associated ancestry cluster than the approximately 670-donor mean. In a later genetic analysis, a missense DCLRE1C variant was associated with V-gene and J-gene trimming of TCR beta chains, and the association was replicated in an independent cohort. A further reported finding was that TCR beta sequences accurately predicted the HLA-A and HLA-B alleles for most subjects in the first cohort. Immune exposure information for the cohort was limited to CMV serostatus. Specific HLA alleles were associated with 18,000 or so TCR beta sequences at a false discovery rate of 0.05 in a later analysis. Several of the top co-occurrence clusters appeared to be linked to parvovirus B19, influenza, CMV and Epstein-Barr virus, according to a later analysis. Most CMV-associated TCR beta chains appeared to be HLA-restricted in a later analysis, and the HLA associations seemed to be driven largely by CMV exposure. Because counts were too low, seventeen rarely observed V segments, including chromosome 9 orphons, were left out of the earlier analysis of some 640 of the donors. The classifier was reported to diagnose cytomegalovirus status with high specificity and sensitivity in both the original cohort and the validation cohort. When HLA alleles, especially DR and DQ, strongly co-occurred, TCR associations were difficult to assign to individual alleles. The presence/absence analyses assumed that sequencing depth was roughly uniform across donors, and that assumption may not be true. While some public TCRs were present in many individuals, most TCR sequences turned up only very rarely across donors. The study gave a list of more than 150 TCR beta chains associated with cytomegalovirus. Because some donors lacked HLA typing at each locus, the association tests relied only on the typed subset. The sequencing pipeline was judged likely to have produced a cluster of highly shared sequence variants as a technical artifact. In a later analysis, TCR association rates were found to vary across HLA loci, with the most associated TCRs seen for DRB1 alleles and the fewest for HLA-C alleles. The authors suggested that the approach could potentially be generalized to other disease states and immunological phenotypes. Because the 87-base-pair reads could not distinguish some IMGT-functional V segments, including TRBV6-2 and TRBV6-3, those segments were excluded. The cohort was sequenced for TCR beta chains only, and without alpha or paired-chain data the features that could be detected were limited. A few of the identified cytomegalovirus-associated TCR beta chains were confirmed in vitro to be specific for cytomegalovirus antigens. Correlated functional status among segregating V segments might reflect linkage disequilibrium, but an unknown experimental factor could not be ruled out.

Libraries were made using the immunoSEQ multiplex PCR assay. The multiplex PCR relied on a mix of 60 forward primers for TCR Vbeta segments and 13 reverse primers for TCR Jbeta segments. The CDR3 region of rearranged TCR beta genes was amplified from genomic DNA by a multiplex PCR assay. Amplified TCR beta libraries were sequenced as 87-base-pair reads on the Illumina HiSeq System. In the source study's methods: Across the 640 or so repertoires, a later analysis counted tens of millions of unique TCR beta chains, around 11 million of which were shared by at least two donors. Raw reads were error-corrected and collapsed into unique sequences by a nearest-neighbor algorithm in which closely related sequences were merged to remove PCR and sequencing errors. V, D and J gene segments were assigned by aligning CDR3 sequences to IMGT reference sequences. Each retained sequence needed at least a six-nucleotide match to both a V gene segment and a J gene segment. A rearrangement was called productive if the CDR3 had no stop codons and remained in frame with V and J, and every other rearrangement was called non-productive. CDR3 was defined according to IMGT convention as the region running from the second conserved V-encoded cysteine to the conserved J-encoded phenylalanine. The earlier analysis of about 590 of the donors excluded sequences that lacked an unambiguous match to a single V gene segment. In an earlier analysis of several hundred of the donors, V segments were called functional above 56.7% productive rearrangements and were called segregating when the between-donor standard deviation exceeded 5%. A statistical classification framework was developed to diagnose cytomegalovirus status using the catalog of TCR beta chain sequences. V and J gene assignment, in a later analysis, came from comparing TCR nucleotide sequences with IMGT/GENE-DB human TR gene sequences. The TCRdist pipeline was used in a later analysis to assign CDR3 sequences and most-parsimonious VDJ recombination scenarios. In a later analysis, each TCR beta chain was defined by its CDR3 amino acid sequence together with its V-gene family, and reads without a unique V-gene family were excluded. As a way to deal with suspected cross-contamination and a sequencing artifact, a later analysis dropped roughly 600 nucleotide sequences that were highly shared and had low generation probability. A later analysis calculated a clonal expansion index for each public chain from normalized within-repertoire ranks of inferred template counts. A later analysis computed generation probabilities with a VDJ recombination model fitted to out-of-frame rearrangements, and checked the results against IGoR. In a later analysis, hypergeometric tests were used to score TCR-TCR, TCR-HLA and TCR-CMV co-occurrence, with a repertoire-size bias correction applied to TCR pairs. False discovery rates were estimated in a later analysis by permuting HLA or CMV assignments 20 times. In a later analysis, co-occurring TCRs were grouped using DBSCAN, and TCRdist sequence similarity was added for clustering within HLA-allele-positive subsets. Co-occurrence clustering excluded repertoires with fewer than 30,000 or more than 120,000 public chains, plus five with anomalous nucleotide sharing. The table was pulled from immuneACCESS by TCRdb, which kept in-frame rearrangements only. Such tables lose some clones; where checked, under half of the loss comes from unresolved V genes, and the rest has no known cause. The DNA gave D and trimming, while V, J and clone size come from that table. For this sample the table gives almost 200,000 clones, of which roughly four fifths were detected only once. The leading ten clones occupy approximately 2.1% of the sample.

In total, over 600 healthy bone marrow donors made up the cohort. All cohort members were sampled while nominally healthy, although unrecorded immune exposures were likely present. The donor was CMV seronegative and was included in the group of several hundred seronegative cohort members. A peripheral blood sample was collected from each donor, and TCR beta sequencing was performed on peripheral blood mononuclear cells. Genomic DNA was extracted from the blood cell samples with the Qiagen DNeasy Blood Extraction Kit. The germline ends are 12 bases apart after V is trimmed by 7 bases and J by 3 bases. Reading the germline V gene gives CDR1 SQVTM and CDR2 ANQGSEA. The CDR3 has 13 amino acids, counting the end cysteine and phenylalanine. This entry keeps only the CDR3 DNA: 39 bases, framed from base 1.

The chain joins TRBV29-1 to TRBJ2-2; TRBD2 might be the D gene, on 5 matching bases. Sequences were obtained from PBMCs. This TCR came from a man younger than 40 in good health and CMV-seronegative. The CDR3 corresponds to CSAPDSYTGELFF. The DNA reads as follows: TGCAGCGCCCCGGACTCGTACACCGGGGAGCTGTTTTTT.